Listed below are T cell receptor beta chains from one sample, sequenced in a study of T cells in narcolepsy. Measured with immunoSEQ multiplex PCR; TCRdb has only the in-frame clones, and not every one. The sample has fewer than 40,000 clones, 70% to 80% seen once. The sample consisted of CD45RA- memory CD4+ T cells from PBMCs. The receptors were sampled from a human donor with narcolepsy. CDR3s include the opening cysteine and the closing phenylalanine or tryptophan. Fields, in order: D gene, J gene, clone size, V gene, CDR3 protein, CDR3 DNA. The D gene is left open where the match is weak. Clone size is stated in some rows and not others, as once, few, many or a class when expanded.

>NA|TRBJ2-3|NA|TRBV4-3
CASSGQTGDTQYF
TGCGCCAGCAGCGGACAGACGGGCGATACGCAGTATTTT
>TRBD2|TRBJ2-3|NA|TRBV10-3
CAISESSSGGLRTDTQYF
TGTGCCATCAGTGAGTCGTCGTCGGGAGGGTTAAGAACAGATACGCAGTATTTT
>NA|TRBJ2-1|NA|TRBV7-8
CASSRPVGDHEQFF
TGTGCCAGCAGCCGCCCGGTAGGAGACCATGAGCAGTTCTTC
>TRBD2|TRBJ2-3|NA|TRBV10-2
CASSESRLAEGTDTQYF
TGCGCCAGCAGTGAGTCGCGACTAGCGGAGGGCACAGATACGCAGTATTTT
>NA|TRBJ1-4|NA|TRBV7-2
CASSLARGINEKLFF
TGTGCCAGCAGCTTAGCTCGGGGAATCAATGAAAAACTGTTTTTT
>NA|TRBJ2-1|once|TRBV9
CASSVGQGAYNEQFF
TGTGCCAGCAGCGTAGGGCAGGGTGCCTACAATGAGCAGTTCTTC
>NA|TRBJ2-1|NA|TRBV21-1
CASSKGLLSDNEQFF
TGTGCCAGCAGCAAGGGACTTTTGTCCGACAATGAGCAGTTCTTC
>NA|TRBJ2-5|few|TRBV6-1
CASSIAPSTQYF
TGTGCCAGCAGTATCGCCCCATCGACCCAGTACTTC
>TRBD2|TRBJ2-1|NA|TRBV5-1
CASSPDLFKAGNGAREQFF
TGCGCCAGCAGCCCCGACCTTTTTAAAGCGGGAAATGGCGCCAGAGAGCAGTTCTTC
>NA|TRBJ1-2|NA|TRBV1
CTSRYWCLCETYGYTF
NA